A single TCR beta chain is shown here with its context. The entry originates in a study of T cells in Graves' hyperthyroidism and ophthalmopathy. Regions amplified from RNA transcripts were the TCR beta CDR3 regions. Initially, a first-round RT-PCR of the TCR CDR3 employed the HTBI primer set. TCRdb reprocessed the multiplex PCR reads with MiXCR, giving one entry per CDR3 protein. The data show approximately 560,000 distinct CDR3 sequences, around 46% seen once. CDR3 length: 14 residues. J gave up 3 bases and V 3 bases, and 4 bases lay outside the gene matches. Germline assignment: CDR1 SNHLY and CDR2 FYNNEI.

The TCR was taken from a woman aged 18-30 years with Graves' hyperthyroidism. This chain joins TRBV2 and TRBJ2-7, with TRBD2 identical over 8 bases. Sequencing used peripheral blood or thyroid tissue (not recorded which). The CDR3, as DNA: TGTGCCAGCAGTGATTTGCTAGCGGGCTACGAGCAGTACTTC. Translated, it gives CASSDLLAGYEQYF.